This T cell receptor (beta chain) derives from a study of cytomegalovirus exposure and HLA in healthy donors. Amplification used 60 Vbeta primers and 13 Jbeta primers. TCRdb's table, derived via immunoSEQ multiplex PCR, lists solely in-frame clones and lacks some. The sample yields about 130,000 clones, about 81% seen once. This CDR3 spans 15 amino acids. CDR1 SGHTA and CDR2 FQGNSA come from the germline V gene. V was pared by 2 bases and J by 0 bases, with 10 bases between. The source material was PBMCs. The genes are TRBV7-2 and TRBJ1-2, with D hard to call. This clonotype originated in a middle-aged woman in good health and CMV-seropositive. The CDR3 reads CASSLQPQTNYGYTF. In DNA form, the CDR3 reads TGTGCCAGCAGCTTACAGCCACAGACTAACTATGGCTACACCTTC.